Listed below are T cell receptor beta chains from one sample, sequenced in a study of cytotoxic CD8 clonotypes in ibrutinib-treated CLL. Produced via immunoSEQ multiplex PCR; TCRdb's table is partial and in-frame only. The sample records some 14,000 clones, around half being singletons. This material consisted of PBMCs, taken at a roughly 22-month disease-progression time point, from a patient treated with ibrutinib. These receptors all stem from a human donor with chronic lymphocytic leukemia. Each CDR3 is given with its conserved first and last residue. A D gene is named only where the DNA matches it firmly. Rows give clone size only sometimes, using once, few, many, or a class for an expanded clone.

D gene	J gene	clone size	V gene	CDR3 DNA	CDR3 protein
TRBD2	TRBJ2-2	medium-sized	TRBV6-1	TGTGCCAGCAGTGAAATGCGGCGGGGGGGCCTCAGGGAGCTGTTTTTT	CASSEMRRGGLRELFF
NA	TRBJ1-2	NA	TRBV6-1	TGTGCCAGCAGTGATCCCCTCTATGGTAACTATGGCTACACCTTC	CASSDPLYGNYGYTF
TRBD1	TRBJ1-2	NA	TRBV10-2	TGCGCCAGCAGTGAGCCCGGGACAGTAGGCTACACCTTC	CASSEPGTVGYTF
NA	TRBJ1-3	few	TRBV30	TGTGCGCTGGAGATGGGATACGGCGTGAACACCATATATTTT	CALEMGYGVNTIYF
NA	TRBJ1-1	NA	TRBV29-1	TGCAGCGCTGCGAGGACAGAAGTGAACACTGAAGCTTTCTTT	CSAARTEVNTEAFF
TRBD1	TRBJ2-1	once	TRBV11-2	TGTGCCAGCAGCTTTTACTTGACTCCGGGACAGGGGATCTTC	CASSFYLTPGQGIF
TRBD2	TRBJ2-1	medium-sized	TRBV27	TGTGCCAGCAGGAGGAGGTCTAGCGGGGGGGTTGGTGAGCAGTTCTTC	CASRRRSSGGVGEQFF
NA	TRBJ1-2	once	TRBV5-6	TGTGCCAGCAGCTTTGGTCTCGGGAGTGGCTACACCTTC	CASSFGLGSGYTF
TRBD2	TRBJ2-1	NA	TRBV5-1	TGCGCCAGCAGCTTGGGCGGGACTAGCGGGGGCAATGAGCAGTTCTTC	CASSLGGTSGGNEQFF
TRBD1	TRBJ1-4	NA	TRBV19	TGTGCCAGTAGTATAGAAGGGGGCGGCGCTAATGAAAAACTGTTTTTT	CASSIEGGGANEKLFF
NA	TRBJ1-6	NA	TRBV5-5	TGTGCCAGCAGCTTGGAGTCTTCAACCCTCCACTTT	CASSLESSTLHF
NA	TRBJ1-3	medium-sized	TRBV21-1	TGTGCCAGCATCCTCCGACGGATCTCTGGAAACACCATATATTTT	CASILRRISGNTIYF
NA	TRBJ2-7	NA	TRBV27	TGTGCCAGCAGACTTCAGGGGGGGAACGAGCAGTACTTC	CASRLQGGNEQYF
NA	TRBJ1-2	NA	TRBV13	TGTGCCAGCACCACCCGGGGGACCTATGGCTACACCTTC	CASTTRGTYGYTF
NA	TRBJ2-3	NA	TRBV9	TGTGCCAGCAGCCTCAGTCAGGGGTTGGTGGATACGCAGTATTTT	CASSLSQGLVDTQYF
NA	TRBJ1-3	NA	TRBV7-8	TGTGCTTCGCGGAGCTCTGGAAACACCATATATTTT	CASRSSGNTIYF
TRBD2	TRBJ2-1	NA	TRBV5-4	TGTGCCAGCAGCCGCGACGGGGGGGCCACCTACAATGAGCAGTTCTTC	CASSRDGGATYNEQFF
NA	TRBJ2-7	NA	TRBV6-6	TGTGCCAGCAGTTATCAACAGGGTTCCTACGAGCAGTACTTC	CASSYQQGSYEQYF
TRBD1	TRBJ2-7	few	TRBV2	TGTGCCAGCATGGAGACAGGGAACTACGAGCAGTACTTC	CASMETGNYEQYF
NA	TRBJ2-5	NA	TRBV27	TGTGCCAGCAGTTTATATCAGGGGCAAGAGACCCAGTACTTC	CASSLYQGQETQYF
TRBD2	TRBJ2-1	NA	TRBV9	TGTGCCAGCAGCGTAGGCGGCGGGGGGGCCTACAATGAGCAGTTCTTC	CASSVGGGGAYNEQFF
NA	TRBJ1-1	few	TRBV7-9	TGTGCCAGCAGCACTAGTATTTTTCGGGGATACTTT	CASSTSIFRGYF
NA	TRBJ1-2	NA	TRBV27	TGTGCCAGCAGTCCGGTGGCCGGGTCAAACTATGGCTACACCTTC	CASSPVAGSNYGYTF
TRBD1	TRBJ1-6	few	TRBV5-1	TGCGCCAGCAGCTTGGGACAGGGGGATAATTCACCCCTCCACTTT	CASSLGQGDNSPLHF
NA	TRBJ1-2	NA	TRBV15	TGTGCCACCAGCAGAGATTATACGGCCATAAACTATGGCTACACCTTC	CATSRDYTAINYGYTF
TRBD1	TRBJ1-2	NA	TRBV30	TGTGCCTGGAGTACTCACCAGACAGGGCCGGGCTACACCTTC	CAWSTHQTGPGYTF
NA	TRBJ2-7	few	TRBV19	TGTGCCAGTAGTATATTCAGGAACTCCTACGAGCAGTACTTC	CASSIFRNSYEQYF
NA	TRBJ1-2	NA	TRBV2	TGTGCCAGCAGTGACTCTAACAGGTTATATGGCTACACCTTC	CASSDSNRLYGYTF
TRBD1	TRBJ2-7	medium-sized	TRBV5-4	TGTGCCACCACCTCCGGGACAGCCGGCTCCTACGAGCAGTACTTC	CATTSGTAGSYEQYF
NA	TRBJ2-7	NA	TRBV11-3	TGTGCCAGCAGCCCCCGGGGGCTTTCTTACGAGCAGTACTTC	CASSPRGLSYEQYF
TRBD1	TRBJ1-2	few	TRBV18	TGTGCCAGCTCACCTTACGGGACAGGGGACTCGGCGAGCGGCTACACCTTC	CASSPYGTGDSASGYTF
NA	TRBJ1-1	NA	TRBV5-1	TGCGCCAGCAGTTGGTCGGGGCCGACTATTGAAGCTTTCTTT	CASSWSGPTIEAFF
NA	TRBJ1-1	once	TRBV18	TGTGCCAGCTCACCACCTCTAGGGAAAAACACTGAAGCTTTCTTT	CASSPPLGKNTEAFF
NA	TRBJ1-3	NA	TRBV7-6	TGTGCCAGCAGCCCGGGCCCCAGCTCTGGAAACACCATATATTTT	CASSPGPSSGNTIYF
TRBD2	TRBJ2-1	NA	TRBV7-6	TGTGCCAGCACCCCAGAGAGGGGAGGGGAGCAGTTCTTC	CASTPERGGEQFF
NA	TRBJ1-1	NA	TRBV2	TGTGCCAGCAGCGTTGGACAGTACACTGAAGCTTTCTTT	CASSVGQYTEAFF